This T cell receptor (beta chain) was profiled in a study of Ad26.COV2.S vaccination and SARS-CoV-2 variants. The data were produced by immunoSEQ multiplex PCR, yet TCRdb's version contains in-frame clones alone and is incomplete. The table shows hundreds of thousands of clones, with about 89% occurring only once. Trimming pared 3 bases from V and 3 bases from J, leaving 12 bases between. Germline V gives CDR1 SGHVS, CDR2 FQNEAQ. The CDR3 has 14 residues. Described treatment: 19 received Ad26.COV2.S at low or high dose, single or two shots; several received placebo; per-sample allocation not given. Collection of samples fell on day 63 after the first vaccine or placebo injection.

The chain employs TRBV7-8 and TRBJ2-7; D might be TRBD1 or TRBD2, each matching 5 bases. The starting material was peripheral blood, obtained in a trial of Ad26.COV2.S vaccine versus placebo. This clonotype originated in a person between 18 and 60 years old who received the Ad26.COV2.S COVID-19 vaccine or a placebo. CDR3 sequence reads: CASSFEGLFYEQYF. DNA for the CDR3: TGTGCCAGCAGCTTCGAGGGGCTCTTCTACGAGCAGTACTTC.